The 29 T cell receptor beta chains given below trace back to one sample, sequenced in a study of CD4 and CD8 cells across lung adenocarcinoma regions. TCRdb independently ran MiXCR on the PCR reads; one entry per CDR3 protein. The sample has 15,000 to 20,000 distinct CDR3 sequences; approximately 50% are singletons. Sample: CD8+ T cells from the margin of a lung tumor. These receptors were taken from a male donor with lung adenocarcinoma. The CD4 and CD8 labels of this study may be unreliable.

The CDR3 reads CASSYSGGGSYGYTF. Here the CDR3 DNA reads TGTGCCAGCAGTTACTCTGGCGGGGGATCATATGGCTACACCTTC. This chain uses TRBV6-5 with TRBJ1-2; tentatively, D is TRBD1 (5 bases). From germline, CDR1 is MNHEY and CDR2 SVGAGI. Deletions cut 0 bases from V and 5 bases from J, with 13 bases between. The CDR3 contains 15 residues.

Only a few counts were recorded for this clonotype. The chain has TRBV15 and TRBJ2-1; 7 bases line up with TRBD2. TRBJ2-7 explains the end of the DNA better; the J call may be wrong. The germline gives CDR1 LNHNV, CDR2 YYDKDF (reference sequence). The CDR3 is 15 amino acids. The CDR3 bases are TGTGCCACCAGCAGAGAAGCGGGATTATCCTACGAGCAGTACTTC. This sequence encodes CATSREAGLSYEQYF.

Comment on this clonotype: One end of the junction does not line up with germline, which may come from a read error. The chain joins TRBV6-1 to TRBJ2-3, with TRBD2 matching over 7 bases. The CDR3 spans 14 residues. Germline V lookup: CDR1 MNHNS, CDR2 SASEGT. The CDR3 here is CASRWAGVKNTQYF. The CDR3, as DNA: TGTGCCAGCAGATGGGCGGGAGTGAAAAATACGCAGTATTTC.

This clonotype was detected a few times. The chain combines TRBV11-2 with TRBJ2-5; 7 bases fit TRBD2. The DNA end is a closer match to TRBJ2-7, so the J assignment may be wrong. Per germline, CDR1 SGHAT and CDR2 FQNNGV. The CDR3 loop spans 13 amino acids. The CDR3: CASSLESSGEQYF. For the CDR3, the DNA is TGTGCCAGCAGCTTAGAGTCTAGCGGCGAGCAGTACTTC.

The chain carries TRBV27 and TRBJ1-2, with D possibly matching TRBD1 (5 bases). CDR3 length: 13 residues. Trimming shortened V by 5 bases and J by 2 bases, and 9 bases separated the two germline ends. Germline V gives CDR1 MNHEY, CDR2 SMNVEV (reference sequence). This CDR3 is CASSPRENYGYTF. For the CDR3, the DNA is TGTGCCAGCAGTCCCAGGGAAAACTATGGCTACACCTTC.

Here the CDR3 DNA reads TGCGCCAGCAGCCAAGAACCTAGCGGGGGATACACCGGGGAGCTGTTTTTT. The encoded protein is CASSQEPSGGYTGELFF. V is TRBV4-1 and J is TRBJ2-2; 10 bases match TRBD2. Germline CDR1 reads MGHRA; CDR2 reads YSYEKL. The J segment lost 3 bases and the V segment lost 0 bases, leaving 4 bases of the junction unmatched. The CDR3 loop spans 17 amino acids.

This clonotype has a single count. This chain links TRBV4-1 with TRBJ2-5; TRBD2 matches at 15 bases. Germline V gene data show CDR1 as MGHRA and CDR2 as YSYEKL. After removal of 2 bases from V and 5 bases from J, the junction contained 18 bases not matched to a gene. CDR3 length: 21 amino acids. This chain's CDR3 is CASSQRHNRGLAGGPSETQYF. CDR3 sequence (DNA): TGCGCCAGCAGCCAAAGGCACAACCGTGGACTAGCGGGAGGGCCGAGTGAGACCCAGTACTTC.

This clonotype has a count of ten or more. The chain has TRBV6-5 and TRBJ2-7; the D gene is possibly TRBD1 (6 bases). With 4 bases removed from V and 0 bases from J, the gap between germline ends came to 13 bases. CDR1 is MNHEY and CDR2 is SVGAGI in the germline V gene. This CDR3 contains 15 residues. In DNA form, the CDR3 reads TGTGCCAGCAGTTCCTCAGGGGTGACCTCCTACGAGCAGTACTTC. Protein product: CASSSSGVTSYEQYF.

This clonotype was observed many times. This sequence joins TRBV6-4 and TRBJ2-1; D not resolved. In germline, CDR1 is MRHNA, CDR2 SNTAGT. CDR3 length: 12 amino acids. V was trimmed by 2 bases and J by 4 bases, leaving 3 bases between them. CDR3 sequence reads: CASSDVYNEQFF. In DNA, the CDR3 is TGTGCCAGCAGTGACGTATACAATGAGCAGTTCTTC.

This sequence joins TRBV5-1 and TRBJ2-2; 7 bases map to TRBD1. Per germline, CDR1 SGHRS and CDR2 YFSETQ. The V segment lost 2 bases and the J segment 16 bases; nucleotides outside the gene matches: 17. The CDR3 runs to 15 residues. CDR3 sequence reads: CASSLEGASTEAQFF. The CDR3 DNA follows: TGCGCCAGCAGCTTAGAGGGGGCGAGCACCGAGGCGCAGTTTTTT.

J is TRBJ2-7 and V is TRBV7-8, with TRBD1 matching 9 bases. J lost 6 bases, V lost 0 bases, and 3 bases had no gene match. The CDR3 sequence is 14 residues long. The germline V gene encodes CDR1 SGHVS and CDR2 FQNEAQ. The CDR3 loop reads CASSLAGTGSEQYF. The CDR3 DNA sequence: TGTGCCAGCAGCTTAGCTGGGACAGGGTCCGAGCAGTACTTC.

This clonotype was seen more than once but under ten times. The chain has TRBV6-1 and TRBJ2-1, with a weak D call TRBD2 (5 bases). This CDR3 is built from 14 residues. Trimming pared 1 base from V and 10 bases from J, leaving 14 bases between. In germline, CDR1 is MNHNS, CDR2 SASEGT. The CDR3, as DNA: TGTGCCAGCAGTGAAGGAGGCCGGGGTGGCGAGCAGTTCTTC. Encoded protein: CASSEGGRGGEQFF.

A few counts support this clonotype. The J gene is TRBJ1-2, the V gene TRBV6-5; no definite D call. Germline V CDR1 and CDR2: MNHEY, SVGAGI. With 4 bases removed from V and 4 bases from J, the gap between germline ends came to 16 bases. The CDR3 is made up of 15 amino acids. As DNA, the CDR3 is TGTGCCAGCAGTTTTGGCCCCGGATCCTCCTATGGCTACACCTTC. The encoded protein is CASSFGPGSSYGYTF.

In this sample, this clonotype turned up once. The CDR3 sequence: CASSPSGGSYNEQFF. In DNA form, the CDR3 reads TGTGCCAGCAGCCCAAGCGGGGGCTCCTACAATGAGCAGTTCTTC. V and J are TRBV7-3 and TRBJ2-1; 8 nucleotides match TRBD2. Looked up from germline, CDR1 is SGHTA and CDR2 is FQGTGA. CDR3 length: 15 amino acids. J gave up 0 bases and V 5 bases, and 3 bases lay outside the gene matches. Together with reference TRBV7-3 and TRBJ2-1, the CDR3 gives the full variable domain: GAGVSQTPSNKVTEKGKYVELRCDPISGHTALYWYRQSLGQGPEFLIYFQGTGAADDSGLPNDRFFAVRPEGSVSTLKIQRTERGDSAVYLCASSPSGGSYNEQFFGPGTRLTVL.

A few counts support this clonotype. V usage is TRBV6-1 and J usage is TRBJ2-3; 13 bases are shared with TRBD2. The CDR3 is made up of 19 amino acids. Germline CDR1 is MNHNS and CDR2 is SASEGT. Trimming removed 7 bases from V and 0 bases from J; junction bases left unmatched: 13. The CDR3 DNA sequence: TGTGCCAGCACCTCCGCGGGACTAGCGGGGATAACTAGCACAGATACGCAGTATTTT. Protein sequence: CASTSAGLAGITSTDTQYF.

This clonotype was recorded at least ten times. This chain links TRBV27 with TRBJ2-5; TRBD2 matches at 7 bases. The J call may be mistaken, given a closer DNA end match to TRBJ2-7. CDR1 and CDR2 from the germline V gene are MNHEY and SMNVEV (reference sequence). The CDR3 totals 14 residues. CDR3 residues: CASSPWGGSNEQYF. The CDR3 DNA follows: TGTGCCAGCAGTCCCTGGGGGGGGTCCAACGAGCAGTACTTC.

This clonotype was observed a handful of times. The CDR3 is CASSLWYQATMNTEAFF. CDR3 sequence (DNA): TGCGCCAGCAGCTTGTGGTACCAGGCGACGATGAACACTGAAGCTTTCTTT. The V gene is TRBV5-1, the J gene TRBJ1-1, with no clear D. Germline CDR1 and CDR2: SGHRS and YFSETQ. Trimming shortened V by 1 base and J by 0 bases, and 16 bases separated the two germline ends. The CDR3 extends over 17 amino acids.

About this clonotype itself: One end of the junction is discordant with germline, which a read error may explain. The rearrangement joins TRBV6-1 to TRBJ2-5, with 10 bases identical to TRBD1. The CDR3 has 12 residues. The germline V gene encodes CDR1 MNHNS and CDR2 SASEGT. The CDR3 spells CASGTGAKAQSF. The DNA of the CDR3 is TGTGCCAGCGGGACAGGGGCCAAGGCCCAGTCCTTC.

This chain links TRBV27 with TRBJ2-5, with 8 positions matching TRBD2. The length of the CDR3 is 14 residues. With 11 bases clipped from V and 8 bases from J, the junction kept 16 bases outside the gene matches. CDR1 MNHEY and CDR2 SMNVEV come from the germline V gene (reference sequence). CDR3 in DNA: TGTGCCGGGAGCGGGGGTCAGAACACCAACACCCAGTACTTC. Amino acids: CAGSGGQNTNTQYF.

The chain is built from TRBV10-1 and TRBJ2-4; D might be TRBD2 (5 bases). Germline V gene data show CDR1 as WNHNN and CDR2 as SYGVQD (reference sequence). CDR3 length: 14 amino acids. The DNA for the CDR3 is TGCCGCAGCAGGAGGATAGGAGCCAAAAATACTCAGTACTTC. Amino acids: CRSRRIGAKNTQYF.

About this clonotype itself: A read error may produce the germline difference seen at one junction end. This chain uses TRBV4-1 with TRBJ2-4, with D perhaps TRBD1 or TRBD2 (5 bases each). The CDR3 is 16 amino acids. Germline CDR1 and CDR2: MGHRA and YSYEKL. The chain's CDR3 is CASRHTGLRAKNTQYF. The CDR3 DNA follows: TGCGCGAGCCGCCACACGGGGCTGCGAGCCAAAAACACTCAGTACTTC.

V is TRBV6-4 and J is TRBJ1-6; a possible D gene is TRBD1 (6 bases). V was clipped by 3 bases and J by 14 bases, with 14 bases between them. This CDR3 has 13 residues. The germline V gene encodes CDR1 MRHNA and CDR2 SNTAGT. Here the CDR3 reads CASSEFGSGALHF. The CDR3 nucleotides are TGTGCCAGCAGTGAGTTCGGCTCAGGGGCCCTCCACTTT.

This rearrangement joins TRBV6-1 to TRBJ2-3; D possibly uses TRBD1 or TRBD2 (5 bases each). This CDR3 has 16 amino acids. Germline V gene lookup returns CDR1 MNHNS and CDR2 SASEGT. V shed 0 bases and J shed 9 bases, with 19 bases lying between them. The CDR3 DNA sequence: TGTGCCAGCAGTGAAGCGGGGATGGGGGTTGGGGACACGCAGTATTTT. Its translation is CASSEAGMGVGDTQYF.

The chain recombines TRBV6-1 with TRBJ2-1, with TRBD2 as a possible D gene (6 bases). The end of the DNA fits TRBJ2-7 better, so the J call may be wrong. Looked up from germline, CDR1 is MNHNS and CDR2 is SASEGT. CDR3 length: 16 amino acids. DNA of the CDR3: TGTGCCAGCAGTGAAGCTGGATGGGACTCTTACTACGAGCAGTACTTC. Translating gives CASSEAGWDSYYEQYF.

The sample holds many counts of this clonotype. The genes are TRBV12-3 or TRBV12-4 and TRBJ2-1; a possible D gene is TRBD2 (6 bases). The CDR3 consists of 13 residues. Trimming took 5 bases from V and 4 from J, leaving 9 bases between them. The CDR3: CASSRDSYNEQFF. The CDR3 coding sequence is TGTGCCAGCAGTCGGGACTCTTACAATGAGCAGTTCTTC.

The rearrangement links TRBV12-3 or TRBV12-4 to TRBJ2-1; 10 bases agree with TRBD2. The CDR3 loop spans 16 amino acids. With 7 bases clipped from V and 7 bases from J, the junction kept 13 bases outside the gene matches. DNA for the CDR3: TGTGCCAGCACCCTGAGCGGGAGGGCCTTAGGTAATGAGCAGTTCTTC. This translates into CASTLSGRALGNEQFF.

The V call is TRBV6-1, the J call TRBJ2-3; 7 nucleotides agree with TRBD2. The DNA matches TRBJ2-7 better at its end, which makes the J call doubtful. Germline-derived CDR1 and CDR2 are MNHNS and SASEGT. The CDR3 totals 15 residues. The CDR3 nucleotides read TGTGCCAGCTCCTCGGGGCGGCTAGCGGAAGATACGCAGTACTTC. It yields the protein CASSSGRLAEDTQYF.

To note about this clonotype: A read error may account for a junction end that differs from germline. The genes are TRBV6-5 and TRBJ1-1, with 7 bases aligning to TRBD1. Germline assignment: CDR1 MNHEY and CDR2 SVGAGI. The CDR3 consists of 14 residues. The CDR3 DNA is TGTGCCAGCAGTTACCTAGGGGGCCAGGCTGAATCTTTCTTC. Protein: CASSYLGGQAESFF.

A word on this clonotype: Lacking the conserved final phenylalanine or tryptophan, this CDR3 likely reflects a read error. V is TRBV25-1 and J is TRBJ2-1; possible D gene TRBD1, 6 bases. This CDR3 region has 15 residues. V was cut by 4 bases and J by 3 bases, with 13 bases left in between. The germline V gene has CDR1 MGHDK and CDR2 SYGVNS. The CDR3 loop is CASSVLQGNYNEQFS. CDR3 DNA: TGTGCCAGCAGTGTTTTGCAGGGGAACTACAATGAGCAGTTCTCC.